This TCR beta chain was retrieved from a study of blood T cells in healthy people across ages. Trimming took 4 bases from V and 3 from J, leaving 9 bases between them. The CDR3 consists of 13 residues. The V gene's germline CDR1 is SNHLY and CDR2 FYNNEI. Primed by a sample-barcoded 5' primer and a J-beta primer mix, a second PCR proceeded for 7 to 11 cycles. TCRdb re-called the 5' RACE reads with MiXCR, one entry per CDR3 protein. The table records some 760,000 distinct CDR3 sequences, around 25% of them present only once. The sample was also linked to a second study, of T cells of mothers and their children. That paper notes: The study sampled a few healthy Caucasian mothers and their six children. Per child, 2.5 million to 3 million TCR beta CDR3 reads were obtained, against over 9.5 million per mother.

The V call is TRBV2, the J call TRBJ1-2; D unresolved. The sequenced sample was blood. The clonotype comes from a boy aged 10-17 years in good health. Here the CDR3 reads CASSVYGDYGYTF. CDR3 in DNA: TGTGCCAGCAGTGTTTACGGGGACTATGGCTACACCTTC.